A single sample is the source of the 28 T cell receptor beta chains below, sequenced in a study of patients and donors after allogeneic stem cell transplantation. TCRdb reprocessed the RT-PCR reads via MiXCR and lists one record per CDR3 protein. The sample records fewer than 180,000 distinct CDR3 sequences, 37% being singletons. The sample comprised blood, either unsorted or a sorted T cell fraction (not recorded which). These receptors originate from a human donor who was either an allogeneic HSCT recipient or a stem cell or donor lymphocyte infusion donor (not recorded which). It is not recorded whose cells these are; they may come from a transplant donor.

V and J are TRBV3-1 and TRBJ1-2; 9 bases fit TRBD1. Germline CDR1 is LGHDT and CDR2 is YNNKEL (reference sequence). The CDR3 totals 18 residues. V lost 0 bases to trimming and J lost 1 base; unmatched junction nucleotides: 9. Written as DNA, the CDR3 is TGTGCCAGCAGCCAAGAAACGGACAGGGGAAGGCTTAACTATGGCTACACCTTC. Translating gives CASSQETDRGRLNYGYTF.

This clonotype was seen a few times. CDR3 nucleotide sequence: TGTGCCAGCAGCGCCCCCGTTCGGGATCTCGAAAGGTACTTC. It specifies CASSAPVRDLERYF. The chain links TRBV9 to TRBJ2-7, with D perhaps matching TRBD2 (5 bases). Trimming cost V 3 bases and J 12 bases, with 22 bases left between them. CDR1 and CDR2 from the germline V gene are SGDLS and YYNGEE. There are 14 residues in the CDR3.

This clonotype was recorded a few times. The chain joins TRBV6-6 to TRBJ1-1; D is ambiguous. Trimming stripped 0 bases from V and 5 bases from J, with 7 bases between. Germline lookup yields CDR1 MNHNY and CDR2 SVGAGI (reference sequence). This CDR3 region has 13 residues. In DNA form, the CDR3 reads TGTGCCAGCAGTTACTCGGTGGGGACTGAAGCTTTCTTT. It encodes CASSYSVGTEAFF.

The chain recombines TRBV9 with TRBJ1-5; D possibly corresponds to TRBD1 (6 bases). Germline values: CDR1 SGDLS, CDR2 YYNGEE. V was cut by 0 bases and J by 6 bases, with 10 bases left in between. The CDR3 loop spans 14 amino acids. The CDR3 spells CASSVGGGGQPQHF. The CDR3, as DNA: TGTGCCAGCAGCGTAGGAGGGGGGGGTCAGCCCCAGCATTTT.

The rearrangement uses TRBV12-3 or TRBV12-4 and TRBJ1-2; D unresolved. The CDR3 runs 14 residues. Trimming removed 3 bases at V and 4 bases at J, with 12 bases between. CDR3 protein: CASSFLKVFYGYTF. As DNA, the CDR3 is TGTGCCAGCAGTTTCCTCAAAGTTTTCTATGGCTACACCTTC.

The chain has TRBV27 and TRBJ2-1; D not resolved. Germline V gene lookup returns CDR1 MNHEY and CDR2 SMNVEV (reference sequence). Trimming took 5 bases from V and 8 from J, leaving 13 bases between them. This CDR3 comprises 13 residues. The DNA for the CDR3 is TGTGCCAGCAGTCTTGCTTTGGCTGATGAGCAGTTCTTC. It yields the protein CASSLALADEQFF.

This clonotype occurred a few times. The chain carries TRBV25-1 and TRBJ1-2; D ambiguous. Germline CDR1 MGHDK, CDR2 SYGVNS. Between the trimmed V and J ends, which lost 4 bases and 8 bases, there was a span of 11 bases. The CDR3 extends over 12 amino acids. The CDR3 nucleotides read TGTGCCAGCAGTGCCCCACGCGAAGGCTACACCTTC. Amino acids: CASSAPREGYTF.

V gene TRBV28 combines with J gene TRBJ1-6, with D possibly matching TRBD1 (6 bases). The CDR3 contains 14 residues. The germline gives CDR1 MDHEN, CDR2 SYDVKM. Trimming stripped 6 bases from V and 8 bases from J, with 14 bases between. The CDR3 sequence is CASSSNPGDSPLHF. For the CDR3, the DNA is TGTGCCAGCAGCAGCAACCCAGGGGATTCACCCCTCCACTTT.

In its sample, this clonotype was seen a few times. V and J are TRBV28 and TRBJ1-2; TRBD1 might be the D (5 bases). Germline assignment: CDR1 MDHEN and CDR2 SYDVKM. The CDR3 extends over 16 amino acids. Trimming removed 4 bases from V and 2 bases from J, with 17 bases in between. As DNA, the CDR3 is TGTGCCAGCAGTTCCCCGGGGGGGGTACCAAACTATGGCTACACCTTC. It is translated as CASSSPGGVPNYGYTF.

At least ten counts were recorded for this clonotype. The chain uses TRBV12-3 or TRBV12-4 and TRBJ1-1, with D tentatively TRBD1 (5 bases). This CDR3 spans 13 amino acids. V was trimmed by 1 base and J by 4 bases, leaving 7 bases between them. CDR3 residues: CASSLGGLTEAFF. The CDR3 DNA is TGTGCCAGCAGTTTAGGGGGACTCACTGAAGCTTTCTTT.

The chain has TRBV12-3 or TRBV12-4 and TRBJ1-5; D is possibly TRBD1 (6 bases). This CDR3 spans 14 amino acids. V was pared by 5 bases and J by 4 bases, with 12 bases between. CDR3: CASSLTGKNQPQHF. The CDR3 DNA follows: TGTGCCAGCAGTCTAACAGGGAAGAATCAGCCCCAGCATTTT.

This chain joins TRBV7-2 and TRBJ2-2; 12 bases align to TRBD2. V shed 5 bases and J 4 bases; nucleotides not matched to a gene: 2. The germline V gene encodes CDR1 SGHTA and CDR2 FQGNSA. The CDR3 totals 15 residues. CDR3 coding DNA: TGTGCCAGCAGCCGACTAGCGGGGGTCACCGGGGAGCTGTTTTTT. Its protein product is CASSRLAGVTGELFF.

For the CDR3, the DNA is TGTGCCAGCAGCCCCGGGACACCTCAATCGGGGGCTAATGAAAAACTGTTTTTT. Protein sequence: CASSPGTPQSGANEKLFF. The genes are TRBV13 and TRBJ1-4; the D gene is possibly TRBD1 (6 bases). The germline V and J ends were trimmed by 5 bases and 3 bases, with 22 bases remaining between them. This CDR3 comprises 18 residues. Germline V gives CDR1 PRHDT, CDR2 FYEKMQ (reference sequence).

In this sample, this clonotype turned up once. The chain joins TRBV29-1 to TRBJ2-1; D perhaps matches TRBD2 (5 bases). The ends were cut back, 3 bases at V and 8 bases at J, with 17 bases in the middle. This CDR3 spans 14 amino acids. Germline values: CDR1 SQVTM, CDR2 ANQGSEA. The CDR3: CSVDGDPFGDEQFF. CDR3 DNA sequence: TGCAGCGTTGACGGGGATCCCTTCGGGGATGAGCAGTTCTTC.

This chain connects TRBV12-3 or TRBV12-4 to TRBJ1-6; D is undetermined. Trimming stripped 4 bases from V and 6 bases from J, with 13 bases between. CDR3 length: 15 residues. CDR3 loop: CASSSTDGGNSPLHF. CDR3 DNA sequence: TGTGCCAGCAGTTCTACCGACGGAGGTAATTCACCCCTCCACTTT.

There are a few counts of this clonotype. The chain combines TRBV9 with TRBJ1-1, with D uncertain. The germline V gene has CDR1 SGDLS and CDR2 YYNGEE. The length of the CDR3 is 13 residues. Trimming stripped 0 bases from V and 6 bases from J, with 9 bases between. The DNA of the CDR3 is TGTGCCAGCAGCGTAGTAATGACGGCTGAAGCTTTCTTT. Its translation: CASSVVMTAEAFF.

V and J are TRBV6-5 and TRBJ2-3, with TRBD2 matching 7 bases. The CDR3 has 16 residues. V shed 0 bases and J 6 bases; nucleotides not matched to a gene: 9. Per the germline V gene, CDR1 is MNHEY and CDR2 is SVGAGI. The CDR3 protein is CASSYSGRGVFDTQYF. The DNA for the CDR3 is TGTGCCAGCAGTTACTCAGGACGGGGGGTCTTTGATACGCAGTATTTT.

This clonotype was found a few times. This CDR3 is CASSPDIFQPQHF. The CDR3 coding sequence is TGTGCCAGCAGCCCCGACATTTTTCAGCCCCAGCATTTT. The chain joins TRBV7-6 to TRBJ1-5; D unclear. V was trimmed by 5 bases and J by 6 bases, leaving 11 bases between them. The CDR3 is 13 residues long. The germline gives CDR1 SGHVS, CDR2 FNYEAQ.

The chain recombines TRBV24-1 with TRBJ2-1; 8 positions agree with TRBD1. After removal of 5 bases from V and 16 bases from J, the junction contained 9 bases not matched to a gene. The CDR3 runs to 12 residues. Germline CDR1 KGHDR, CDR2 SFDVKD. The CDR3 bases are TGTGCCACCAGTGTTGCGACAGGGGATATATTCTTC. As protein: CATSVATGDIFF.

Only a few counts were recorded for this clonotype. The chain employs TRBV20-1 and TRBJ2-4; D perhaps matches TRBD1 (6 bases). This CDR3 has 15 amino acids. Germline loops: CDR1 DFQATT, CDR2 SNEGSKA (reference sequence). With 4 bases removed from V and 3 bases from J, the gap between germline ends came to 16 bases. CDR3 protein: CSATTQGYGKNIQYF. The CDR3 DNA follows: TGCAGTGCTACCACCCAGGGGTACGGCAAAAACATTCAGTACTTC.

This clonotype has only a few counts. V is TRBV12-3 or TRBV12-4 and J is TRBJ2-3, with D perhaps being TRBD1 or TRBD2 (6 bases each). There are 15 residues in the CDR3. Trimming shortened V by 0 bases and J by 3 bases, and 10 bases separated the two germline ends. As DNA, the CDR3 is TGTGCCAGCAGTTTAGCGGGGGGCCCTACAGATACGCAGTATTTT. It translates to CASSLAGGPTDTQYF.

This clonotype appeared a few times. This sequence joins TRBV28 and TRBJ1-3; 7 bases line up with TRBD1. The germline gives CDR1 MDHEN, CDR2 SYDVKM. V lost 7 bases, J lost 7 bases, and 10 bases stayed unmatched. The CDR3 spans 14 residues. CDR3 residues: CASNPGTVGNTIYF. In DNA form, the CDR3 reads TGTGCCAGCAACCCCGGGACAGTAGGGAACACCATATATTTT.

This rearrangement joins TRBV12-3 or TRBV12-4 to TRBJ1-2; no definite D call. CDR3 length equals 14 residues. V was cut by 6 bases and J by 4 bases, with 15 bases left in between. CDR3 DNA sequence: TGTGCCAGCAGCTCCGGACGGACCTCCTATGGCTACACCTTC. Its protein is CASSSGRTSYGYTF.

The genes are TRBV2 and TRBJ1-5; D perhaps matches TRBD1 (5 bases). Trimming removed 3 bases from V and 6 bases from J, with 12 bases in between. This CDR3 has 14 amino acids. From germline, CDR1 is SNHLY and CDR2 FYNNEI. CDR3 DNA: TGTGCCAGCAGTGACAGGGATGGCAGTCAGCCCCAGCATTTT. Its protein is CASSDRDGSQPQHF. Drawing the rest from reference TRBV2 and TRBJ1-5, the complete variable domain is EPEVTQTPSHQVTQMGQEVILRCVPISNHLYFYWYRQILGQKVEFLVSFYNNEISEKSEIFDDQFSVERPDGSNFTLKIRSTKLEDSAMYFCASSDRDGSQPQHFGDGTRLSIL.

This clonotype appeared a few times. The genes are TRBV12-3 or TRBV12-4 and TRBJ1-4; D gene ambiguous. The ends were cut back, 2 bases at V and 0 bases at J, with 7 bases in the middle. The CDR3 loop spans 15 amino acids. CDR3 bases: TGTGCCAGCAGTTTAACATTTGCAACTAATGAAAAACTGTTTTTT. It yields the protein CASSLTFATNEKLFF.

V gene TRBV4-2 combines with J gene TRBJ2-5; D uncertain. CDR1 LGHNA and CDR2 YNFKEQ come from the germline V gene. The CDR3 totals 13 residues. V was pared by 0 bases and J by 9 bases, with 11 bases between. Here the CDR3 reads CASSQDGVVAQYF. For the CDR3, the DNA is TGTGCCAGCAGCCAAGATGGGGTCGTGGCCCAGTACTTC.

The J gene is TRBJ2-7, the V gene TRBV4-3; TRBD1 agrees at 7 bases. This CDR3 comprises 13 residues. Germline-derived CDR1 and CDR2 are LGHNA and YSLEER. Unmatched junction bases numbered 2, after V lost 3 bases and J lost 3 bases. CDR3 protein: CASSHRQGYEQYF. CDR3 in DNA: TGCGCCAGCAGCCACCGACAGGGCTACGAGCAGTACTTC.

The chain employs TRBV27 and TRBJ1-5; 7 bases agree with TRBD1. The CDR3 consists of 15 residues. The V segment lost 7 bases and the J segment 6 bases; nucleotides outside the gene matches: 12. Germline assignment: CDR1 MNHEY and CDR2 SMNVEV (reference sequence). The CDR3 DNA follows: TGTGCCAGCAAACCGACAGGGACGATTGGTCAGCCCCAGCATTTT. Residues: CASKPTGTIGQPQHF.